The 29 T cell receptor beta chains reported below all come from one sample, sequenced in a study of radiation and T cells in renal cell carcinoma (dated by TCRdb to the early 2020s). According to the study, the label for this sample's time point signals: baseline pretreatment blood. Taken with the paper, the label for treatment or condition translates to: 15 Gy SBRT to primary tumor, nephrectomy 4 weeks later. The library was prepared using the immunoSEQ multiplex PCR assay. TCRdb's version of the immuneACCESS table is confined to in-frame rearrangements and falls short of the full clone set. An unresolved V gene accounts for under half of the shortfall where checked; the remainder is of unknown origin. Within this sample are 130,000 to 150,000 clones, with over 75% of them counted one time only. The top ten hold about 11% of the sample. The source was blood, collected from a patient whose treatment included radiotherapy and nephrectomy. Receptor source: a woman in her fifties or sixties with renal cell carcinoma.

The chain employs TRBV7-2 and TRBJ1-2; 7 bases map to TRBD1. After removal of 1 base from V and 4 bases from J, the junction contained 9 bases not matched to a gene. The CDR3 runs 16 residues. Germline CDR1 and CDR2: SGHTA and FQGNSA. This CDR3 is CASSLGLPGQSYGYTF. The CDR3 coding sequence is TGTGCCAGCAGCTTAGGGCTACCGGGACAGAGCTATGGCTACACCTTC.

J is TRBJ1-5 and V is TRBV6-1; D is undetermined. The CDR3 runs to 16 residues. The V and J ends lost 0 bases and 0 bases respectively, with 9 bases between them. Germline V gives CDR1 MNHNS, CDR2 SASEGT. The CDR3 DNA reads TGTGCCAGCAGTGAAGCTAGAACAGCTAGCAATCAGCCCCAGCATTTT. Residues: CASSEARTASNQPQHF.

The V gene is TRBV7-3, the J gene TRBJ2-2, with TRBD2 as a possible D gene (6 bases). The CDR3 covers 16 residues. Trimming left V 2 bases short and J 0 bases short, with 10 bases between. Germline V gene sequence: CDR1 SGHTA, CDR2 FQGTGA. DNA of the CDR3: TGTGCCAGCAGCTTACTCGGCGGGGCGAACACCGGGGAGCTGTTTTTT. As protein: CASSLLGGANTGELFF.

The chain uses TRBV6-5 and TRBJ1-6, with unresolved D. Trimming removed 4 bases at V and 8 bases at J, with 6 bases between. The CDR3 loop spans 12 amino acids. Per germline, CDR1 MNHEY and CDR2 SVGAGI. CDR3 residues: CASSSQYSPLHF. The CDR3 nucleotides read TGTGCCAGCAGTTCCCAGTATTCACCCCTCCACTTT.

This clone has only one observation. The chain combines TRBV2 with TRBJ1-2; no firm D call. The CDR3 totals 12 residues. Trimming stripped 6 bases from V and 3 bases from J, with 8 bases between. Per germline, CDR1 SNHLY and CDR2 FYNNEI. The CDR3 nucleotides read TGTGCCAGCAGCCGTGGGTACTATGGCTACACCTTC. Translating it yields CASSRGYYGYTF.

The chain links TRBV29-1 to TRBJ1-1; 11 nucleotides match TRBD1. After removal of 4 bases from V and 5 bases from J, the junction contained 6 bases not matched to a gene. Per the germline V gene, CDR1 is SQVTM and CDR2 is ANQGSEA. The CDR3 runs to 14 residues. CDR3: CSVGGTGGDTEAFF. For the CDR3, the DNA is TGCAGCGTTGGGGGGACAGGGGGAGATACTGAAGCTTTCTTT.

The chain recombines TRBV6-5 with TRBJ1-2, with D possibly being TRBD1 (6 bases). This CDR3 region has 15 residues. V was shortened by 2 bases and J by 4 bases, with 14 bases between the two germline ends. Germline V gene data show CDR1 as MNHEY and CDR2 as SVGAGI. Written as DNA, the CDR3 is TGTGCCAGCAGTTACCGAGAGGTAGGGGGCTATGGCTACACCTTC. It codes for CASSYREVGGYGYTF.

The genes are TRBV9 and TRBJ1-2; no clear D. Trimming removed 4 bases from V and 9 bases from J, with 16 bases in between. Per germline, CDR1 SGDLS and CDR2 YYNGEE. There are 13 residues in the CDR3. This CDR3 is CASSPSSGESYTF. The CDR3, as DNA: TGTGCCAGCAGCCCTTCCTCGGGAGAAAGCTACACCTTC.

This clone was picked up one time. This chain joins TRBV5-6 and TRBJ1-4; no definite D call. Germline V gene sequence: CDR1 SGHDT, CDR2 YYEEEE. Trimming removed 4 bases from V and 6 bases from J, with 16 bases in between. The CDR3 has 15 residues. The CDR3 DNA sequence: TGTGCCAGCAGCCAGATTTTAGGTTGGGATGAAAAACTGTTTTTT. It is translated as CASSQILGWDEKLFF.

This chain uses TRBV5-6 with TRBJ2-7; D may be TRBD1 (5 bases). The V gene lost 4 bases and the J gene lost 3 bases, with 14 bases spanning the gap. From germline, CDR1 is SGHDT and CDR2 YYEEEE. The CDR3 length is 14 residues. CDR3 nucleotides: TGTGCCAGCAGCCTCACCAGGGTCTTCTACGAGCAGTACTTC. Protein sequence: CASSLTRVFYEQYF.

CDR3 DNA: TGTGCCACCCGGGGACGGCTCTCTGGGGCCAACGTCCTGACTTTC. This codes for CATRGRLSGANVLTF. The chain carries TRBV2 and TRBJ2-6; the D call may be TRBD1 or TRBD2 (5 bases each). V lost 10 bases and J 0 bases, leaving 13 bases between the germline ends. This CDR3 contains 15 residues. Looked up from germline, CDR1 is SNHLY and CDR2 is FYNNEI.

J is TRBJ2-7 and V is TRBV19; TRBD1 might be the D (5 bases). The V gene's germline CDR1 is LNHDA and CDR2 SQIVND (reference sequence). The germline V and J ends were trimmed by 4 bases and 3 bases, with 16 bases remaining between them. The CDR3 is 15 amino acids. CDR3 sequence: CASSTQGSVFYEQYF. CDR3 sequence (DNA): TGTGCCAGTAGTACCCAGGGTTCAGTTTTCTACGAGCAGTACTTC.

The genes are TRBV4-1 and TRBJ2-1, with a weak D call TRBD1 (5 bases). Between the trimmed V and J ends, which lost 2 bases and 0 bases, there was a span of 11 bases. The CDR3 covers 16 residues. From germline, CDR1 is MGHRA and CDR2 YSYEKL. For the CDR3, the DNA is TGCGCCAGCAGCCAACTGGACATAATCTCCTACAATGAGCAGTTCTTC. Translating it yields CASSQLDIISYNEQFF.

The J gene is TRBJ1-5, the V gene TRBV28; no firm D call. V dropped 6 bases and J dropped 0 bases, with 15 bases sitting between them. The V gene's germline CDR1 is MDHEN and CDR2 SYDVKM. The CDR3 sequence is 16 residues long. The DNA of the CDR3 is TGTGCCAGCAGCGACCTCGGCATCTATAGCAATCAGCCCCAGCATTTT. It encodes CASSDLGIYSNQPQHF.

The chain employs TRBV7-2 and TRBJ2-3; TRBD1 matches 9 bases. The CDR3 consists of 17 residues. V was pared by 1 base and J by 4 bases, with 9 bases of the junction left unmatched. Germline lookup yields CDR1 SGHTA and CDR2 FQGNSA. The CDR3, as DNA: TGTGCCAGCAGCTTAGGGGGGACAGGGCCTTTTGCAGATACGCAGTATTTT. Its translation is CASSLGGTGPFADTQYF.

The rearrangement links TRBV4-2 to TRBJ2-7; no definite D call. With 5 bases removed from V and 5 bases from J, the gap between germline ends came to 13 bases. This CDR3 contains 13 residues. Germline values: CDR1 LGHNA, CDR2 YNFKEQ. The CDR3 DNA follows: TGTGCCAGCAGCGCAAGCGAGGCACACGAGCAGTACTTC. Translated, it gives CASSASEAHEQYF.

CDR3 loop: CASADRRPIGNQPQHF. The DNA for the CDR3 is TGTGCCAGCGCTGACAGGCGCCCAATTGGCAATCAGCCCCAGCATTTT. This chain links TRBV2 with TRBJ1-5; tentatively, D is TRBD1 (6 bases). Trimming took 8 bases from V and 2 from J, leaving 19 bases between them. Germline V gene lookup returns CDR1 SNHLY and CDR2 FYNNEI. There are 16 residues in the CDR3.

The CDR3 here is CSARGPSIQYF. CDR3 DNA sequence: TGCAGTGCTAGGGGACCAAGCATTCAGTACTTC. This sequence joins TRBV20-1 and TRBJ2-4; the D call may be TRBD1 or TRBD2 (5 bases each). The V end lost 3 bases, the J end lost 9 bases, and 9 bases lay between the germline ends. Germline loops: CDR1 DFQATT, CDR2 SNEGSKA (reference sequence). The CDR3 extends over 11 amino acids.

V is TRBV19 and J is TRBJ1-5, with D possibly TRBD1 on 5 matching bases. The V gene lost 6 bases and the J gene lost 5 bases, with 11 bases spanning the gap. Germline V lookup: CDR1 LNHDA, CDR2 SQIVND (reference sequence). This CDR3 has 13 amino acids. The chain's CDR3 is CASRAGSDQPQHF. CDR3 bases: TGTGCCAGTAGGGCAGGGAGTGATCAGCCCCAGCATTTT.

The CDR3 bases are TGTGCCAGCAGCCCGACTATGAGCTCCTACAATGAGCAGTTCTTC. Translation: CASSPTMSSYNEQFF. The chain has TRBV5-5 and TRBJ2-1; D might be TRBD2 (5 bases). This CDR3 region has 15 residues. The ends were cut back, 4 bases at V and 0 bases at J, with 11 bases in the middle. Per the germline V gene, CDR1 is SGHKS and CDR2 is YYEKEE (reference sequence).

The V call is TRBV5-5, the J call TRBJ2-5; tentative D call: TRBD1 (6 bases). The CDR3 is 13 amino acids. The V and J ends lost 4 bases and 5 bases respectively, with 12 bases between them. Germline V gene lookup returns CDR1 SGHKS and CDR2 YYEKEE (reference sequence). The CDR3 nucleotides read TGTGCCAGCAGCCGAGAGGGGGTTGAGACCCAGTACTTC. Translation gives CASSREGVETQYF.

This clone was seen more than once but under ten times. The chain links TRBV2 to TRBJ1-6; the D is unclear. Trimming took off 7 bases at V and 3 bases at J, with 19 bases between the two ends. This CDR3 is 17 amino acids long. Germline-derived CDR1 and CDR2 are SNHLY and FYNNEI. The chain's CDR3 is CASNHSPGPDYNSPLHF. CDR3 coding DNA: TGTGCCAGCAATCACAGCCCGGGCCCAGACTATAATTCACCCCTCCACTTT.

The rearrangement links TRBV7-9 to TRBJ2-3, with 7 bases matching TRBD2. With 1 base clipped from V and 4 bases from J, the junction kept 5 bases outside the gene matches. The CDR3 has 15 residues. Germline loops: CDR1 SEHNR, CDR2 FQNEAQ (reference sequence). The CDR3 loop reads CASSLGGLLSDTQYF. The CDR3 nucleotides are TGTGCCAGCAGCTTAGGGGGACTACTCTCAGATACGCAGTATTTT. Based on the CDR3 plus reference TRBV7-9 and TRBJ2-3, the full variable domain is DTGVSQNPRHKITKRGQNVTFRCDPISEHNRLYWYRQTLGQGPEFLTYFQNEAQLEKSRLLSDRFSAERPKGSFSTLEIQRTEQGDSAMYLCASSLGGLLSDTQYFGPGTRLTVL.

The chain is built from TRBV4-3 and TRBJ2-3, with 9 bases fitting TRBD2. This CDR3 contains 16 residues. The junction had 3 bases not matched to a gene; V was cut back by 0 bases and J by 2 bases. From germline, CDR1 is LGHNA and CDR2 YSLEER. CDR3 DNA: TGCGCCAGCAGCCAAGAGGCGGGGGGGACCACAGATACGCAGTATTTT. Its protein product is CASSQEAGGTTDTQYF.

This clone was counted only a few times. The chain joins TRBV6-4 to TRBJ1-2; TRBD1 agrees at 8 bases. Germline assignment: CDR1 MRHNA and CDR2 SNTAGT. The CDR3 is 13 residues long. Trimming cost V 5 bases and J 2 bases; bases outside gene matches: 1. CDR3 DNA: TGTGCCAGCAGTCGGGACAGGAACTATGGCTACACCTTC. It translates to CASSRDRNYGYTF.

The chain joins TRBV5-1 to TRBJ1-2; D gene uncertain. This CDR3 has 16 residues. Germline loops: CDR1 SGHRS, CDR2 YFSETQ. V lost 0 bases, J lost 2 bases, and 14 bases lay in between. CDR3 coding DNA: TGCGCCAGCAGCTTGGTCCGCCCAACCCCCAACTATGGCTACACCTTC. Protein sequence: CASSLVRPTPNYGYTF.

The chain recombines TRBV7-9 with TRBJ1-2; D unresolved. Germline-derived CDR1 and CDR2 are SEHNR and FQNEAQ (reference sequence). The CDR3 has 14 amino acids. Trimming shortened V by 3 bases and J by 4 bases, and 12 bases separated the two germline ends. The CDR3, as DNA: TGTGCCAGCAGCTTGAGGGTCGGGTCCTATGGCTACACCTTC. It translates to CASSLRVGSYGYTF.

V and J are TRBV2 and TRBJ1-4, with 9 bases that match TRBD1. Unmatched junction bases numbered 7, after V lost 5 bases and J lost 6 bases. This CDR3 is built from 15 residues. Germline CDR1 and CDR2: SNHLY and FYNNEI. CDR3 nucleotide sequence: TGTGCCAGCAGTATAATCAGGACAGGGGATGAAAAACTGTTTTTT. Translation gives CASSIIRTGDEKLFF.

V is TRBV4-3 and J is TRBJ1-1, with D perhaps TRBD1 (6 bases). This CDR3 has 14 amino acids. V lost 5 bases to trimming and J lost 1 base, with 11 bases between them. The V gene's germline CDR1 is LGHNA and CDR2 YSLEER. CDR3 amino acids: CASSKTGWNTEAFF. The CDR3 nucleotides read TGCGCCAGCAGCAAAACAGGGTGGAACACTGAAGCTTTCTTT.